This TCR beta chain came from a study of CD8+CD57+ T cells in acquired aplastic anemia. Genomic DNA constituted the template upon which TCR beta VDJ and CDR3 profiling was performed. In TCRdb, the reads were re-called with MiXCR into one record per CDR3 protein. The data contain hundreds of thousands of distinct CDR3 sequences, around half of them singletons. To note about this clonotype: The antigen remains unidentified.

Whole-study findings and limits: Patients and controls had in common twenty-nine CD8+ CDR3 sequences.

Trimming removed 4 bases at V and 5 bases at J, with 14 bases between. The CDR3 extends over 14 amino acids. Germline CDR1 is LGHDT and CDR2 is YNNKEL (reference sequence). The sequenced patients had an expansion of CD8+CD57+ cells seen by flow cytometry. Blood was sampled before the patients had received any therapy. The genes are TRBV3-1 and TRBJ1-1; D remains ambiguous. The receptor's source is a human donor with aplastic anemia. Material for sequencing was sorted CD4+, CD8+, or CD8+CD57+ T cells (not recorded which) from PBMCs. This CDR3 is CASSPRGPRTEAFF. The CDR3 nucleotides read TGTGCCAGCAGCCCGCGCGGGCCTAGGACTGAAGCTTTCTTT.